This TCR beta chain was documented in a study of blood T cell repertoires in COVID-19. About the study: Samples came from the United States, Italy and Spain, spanning acute and convalescent COVID-19. The analysed material was cDNA or gDNA that came from T cells, B-cell-depleted T cells, or PBMCs.

A single count supports this clone. This CDR3 has 15 residues. Germline V gene lookup returns CDR1 SGHRS and CDR2 YFSETQ. The junction had 5 bases not matched to a gene; V was cut back by 3 bases and J by 3 bases. Original processing methods: Reference gene primer amplification in the assay estimated nucleated cell counts. Repertoires were generated with immunoSEQ multiplex PCR, while TCRdb's copy carries only in-frame clones and drops some. The V and J calls and clone size come from that table; D and trimming were worked out from the DNA. The table lists roughly 190,000 clones, around four fifths of them singletons.

This receptor was obtained from a man over 45 with active or convalescent COVID-19. What was sequenced was peripheral blood. The chain combines TRBV5-1 with TRBJ2-5; TRBD2 matches 10 bases. The CDR3, as DNA: TGCGCCAGCAGCTCGACCGGACTAGCGGAAGAGACCCAGTACTTC. Translation gives CASSSTGLAEETQYF.